This TCR beta chain was captured in a study of OX40 agonist ivuxolimab in advanced cancers. For the study in its entirety: Ivuxolimab was an agonistic, fully human IgG2 monoclonal antibody directed against OX40 (CD134), a costimulatory receptor. Patients were allowed to have had prior anti-PD-1, anti-PD-L1 or anti-CTLA-4 therapy, and more than 30% of the dose-escalation patients had previously received checkpoint inhibitors. Three dose-escalation patients achieved partial responses, one with hepatocellular carcinoma and two with cutaneous melanoma. Of the roughly 51 patients in dose escalation, about 20 had hepatocellular carcinoma, some 15 had melanoma, 9 had renal cell carcinoma and 9 had head and neck cancer. The paper describes the monotherapy dose-escalation part (N of about 50 patients) of the phase I trial of ivuxolimab. Intravenous ivuxolimab was administered to patients every 2 weeks at six dose levels: 0.01, 0.1, 0.3, 1.5, 3 and 10 mg/kg. A male proportion of roughly 80% and a mean age of approximately 55 years, ranging from about 20 to 79, were recorded for the dose-escalation cohort. Peripheral TCRbeta sequencing was intended to test whether TCR sequence diversity was altered and clonal T-cell expansion was caused by ivuxolimab.

For sequencing of the TCRbeta CDR3 region, genomic DNA was extracted from the sorted cells. TCRbeta CDR3 regions were sequenced using the immunoSEQ Assay. In TCRdb, the immuneACCESS table is reduced to in-frame sequences with V and J assigned. These tables do not hold every clone; where another copy was compared, an unresolved V gene accounts for under half, and the others remain unexplained. For this sample the table gives about 18,000 clones, of which 87% were detected only once. 30% to 35% of the sample rests with the top ten. Germline trimming: 5 bases from V, 6 bases from J; junction bases outside gene matches: 7. CDR1 and CDR2 were assigned from the germline V gene as SGHTA and FQGTGA. From the cysteine through the phenylalanine, the CDR3 covers 14 amino acids. Solely the CDR3 DNA is kept, with 42 bases framed from the first base. Worth noting for this clone: What antigen it recognizes has not been identified. Qualities for individual bases were not recorded, and no much larger clone is one base off.

The trial excluded patients who had a history of autoimmune disease or who were on systemic immunosuppression. In every dose cohort, peripheral blood was drawn for TCR sequencing at baseline, cycle 4 day 1, and cycle 7 day 1. The samples were drawn from a first-in-human, open-label, multicenter phase I dose-escalation trial of ivuxolimab. The trial enrolled adults with locally advanced or metastatic head and neck squamous cell, hepatocellular, melanoma or renal cell carcinoma. Before TCR sequencing, CD4+ and CD8+ T cells were separately sorted from peripheral blood. Points the paper makes about the study in general: Which antigens the clonally expanded peripheral T cells were specific for was not determined. Low levels of normalized T-cell clonal expansion were also shown by some nonresponding patients. At doses of 0.1 to 3.0 mg/kg, clonal expansion of both CD4+ and CD8+ blood T cells was observed from baseline to week 6. In the 0.1-3.0 mg/kg groups, partial responders were among the patients with the lowest normalized peripheral clonal expansion, particularly in CD8+ T cells. After ivuxolimab, more expanded clones were found on average in CD8+ T cells than in CD4+ T cells.

In this chain, TRBV7-3 is recombined with TRBJ1-1, and 9 junctional nucleotides match TRBD1. This specimen consisted of CD4+ or CD8+ T cells sorted from blood, obtained in a trial of the OX40 agonist ivuxolimab. The receptor comes from an adult with an advanced solid tumor such as melanoma, head and neck, liver or kidney cancer. The CDR3 sequence is CASSTGQGSAEAFF. The DNA sequence reads TGTGCCAGCAGCACCGGACAGGGGTCGGCTGAAGCTTTCTTT.